The present TCR beta chain was sequenced within a study of graft-versus-host responses after intestinal transplantation. Overall study: Multivisceral, liver-intestinal, or isolated intestinal grafts went to recipients. Anti-thymocyte globulin induction preceded about three years of tacrolimus and steroid maintenance in all recipients. The study, taken as a whole, reports: Patients with graft-donor T cell macrochimerism had high graft-versus-host to host-versus-graft clonal ratios in allografts.

Concerning this clone itself: Its target is unknown.

The length of the CDR3 is 15 residues. The V segment lost 0 bases and the J segment 6 bases; nucleotides outside the gene matches: 6. Germline V gene data show CDR1 as SGDLS and CDR2 as YYNGEE. Profiled with immunoSEQ multiplex PCR; TCRdb holds only in-frame clones, not every one. This sample has tens of thousands of clones, with roughly nine tenths found just once. The TCR originated in a human patient who received an intestinal transplant, so some T cells may come from the graft donor. Sequences were derived from PBMCs, sampled roughly 64 days after intestinal transplantation. V gene TRBV9 combines with J gene TRBJ2-3, with 8 bases lining up with TRBD2. Here the CDR3 reads CASSVAAGDGDTQYF. The DNA of the CDR3 is TGTGCCAGCAGCGTAGCAGCGGGGGATGGGGATACGCAGTATTTT.